The subject of this entry is one TCR beta chain. The antigen remains undetermined. The junction departs from the called germline gene at one end, perhaps through a read error. The PCR was carried out with 60 Vbeta primers and 13 Jbeta primers. The assay was immunoSEQ multiplex PCR, and TCRdb's table has in-frame clones only and misses some. The table has fewer than 200,000 clones, around 82% seen once. This entry comes from a study of cytomegalovirus exposure and HLA in healthy donors. Study results and limitations: Roughly uniform depth of sequencing across donors was assumed in presence/absence analyses. It was confirmed in vitro that a few of the CMV-associated chains were specific for CMV antigens. Researchers reported in a later analysis that a missense DCLRE1C variant was tied to TCR beta V- and J-gene trimming. An analysis that was carried out later associated approximately 17,000 TCR beta sequences with HLA alleles at 0.05 false discovery rate.

Germline values: CDR1 SSHAT, CDR2 FNYEAQ (reference sequence). The CDR3 spans 14 residues. Sample: PBMCs. V is TRBV7-7 and J is TRBJ2-5; 7 bases fit TRBD1. This TCR derives from a woman under 40 in good health and CMV-seropositive. The CDR3, as DNA: TGTGCTAGCAGCCTCTCGACAGGGCAAGAGACCCAGTACTTC. Its translation: CASSLSTGQETQYF.